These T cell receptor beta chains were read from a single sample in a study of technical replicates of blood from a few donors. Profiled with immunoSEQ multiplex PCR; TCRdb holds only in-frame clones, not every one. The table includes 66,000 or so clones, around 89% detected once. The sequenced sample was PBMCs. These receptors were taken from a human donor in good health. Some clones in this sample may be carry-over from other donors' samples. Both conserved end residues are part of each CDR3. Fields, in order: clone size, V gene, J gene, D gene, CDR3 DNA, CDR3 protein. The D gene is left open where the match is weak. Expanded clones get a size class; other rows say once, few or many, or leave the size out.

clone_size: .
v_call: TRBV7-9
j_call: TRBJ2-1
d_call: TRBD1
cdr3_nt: TGTGCCAGCAGCTCAAGGGGGCAGGGGGCGGATAATGAGCAGTTCTTC
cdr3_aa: CASSSRGQGADNEQFF

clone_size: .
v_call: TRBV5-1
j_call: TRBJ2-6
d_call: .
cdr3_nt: TGCGCCAGCAGCTTGATGTCGTCACCCTATAGCTCTGGGGCCAACGTCCTGACTTTC
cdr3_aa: CASSLMSSPYSSGANVLTF

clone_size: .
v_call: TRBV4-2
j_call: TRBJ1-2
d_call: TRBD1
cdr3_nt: TGTGCCAGCAGCCAAGGGACAGGGGGCCTTAATGGCTACACCTTC
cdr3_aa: CASSQGTGGLNGYTF

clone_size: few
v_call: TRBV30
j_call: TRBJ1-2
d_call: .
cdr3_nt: TGTGCCTGGAGTGTGACTTGGCAGCGGCTAGGCTACACCTTC
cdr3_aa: CAWSVTWQRLGYTF

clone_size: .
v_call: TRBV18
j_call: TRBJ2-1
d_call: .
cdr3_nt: TGTGCCAGCTCCGTCCCTGTTTACAATGAGCAGTTCTTC
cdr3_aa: CASSVPVYNEQFF

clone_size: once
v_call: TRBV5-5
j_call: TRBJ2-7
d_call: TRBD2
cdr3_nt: TGTGCCAGCAGCTTGGATATCGGGGGGGCATTCGACGAGCAGTACTTC
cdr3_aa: CASSLDIGGAFDEQYF

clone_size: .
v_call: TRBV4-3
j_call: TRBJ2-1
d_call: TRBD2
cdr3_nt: TGCGCCAGCAGCCAACAACTGGGACTAGCGCATTACAATGAGCAGTTCTTC
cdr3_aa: CASSQQLGLAHYNEQFF

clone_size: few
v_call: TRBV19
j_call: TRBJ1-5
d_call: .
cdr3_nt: TGTGCCAGTAGTCAGTCAGTCAATCAGCCCCAGCATTTT
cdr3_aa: CASSQSVNQPQHF

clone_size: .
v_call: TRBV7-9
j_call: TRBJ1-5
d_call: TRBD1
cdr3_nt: TGTGCCAGCAGCCGGACAGGGGACAATCAGCCCCAGCATTTT
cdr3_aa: CASSRTGDNQPQHF

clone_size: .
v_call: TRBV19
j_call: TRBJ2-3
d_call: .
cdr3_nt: TGTGCCAGTAGTATTTTAGCCATGGATACGCAGTATTTT
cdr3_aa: CASSILAMDTQYF

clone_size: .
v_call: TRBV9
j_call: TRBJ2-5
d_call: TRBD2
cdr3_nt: TGTGCCAGCAGCGTAAAAACTAGCGGGAGGGCTCCAGAGACCCAGTACTTC
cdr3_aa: CASSVKTSGRAPETQYF

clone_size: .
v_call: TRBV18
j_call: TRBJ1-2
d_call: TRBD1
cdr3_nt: TGTGCCAGCTCACCCGACAGGGGGCTTGGCTACACCTTC
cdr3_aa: CASSPDRGLGYTF

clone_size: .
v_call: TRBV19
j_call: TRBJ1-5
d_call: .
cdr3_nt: TGTGCCAGTACGGGAGGTAGCAATCAGCCCCAGCATTTT
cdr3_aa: CASTGGSNQPQHF

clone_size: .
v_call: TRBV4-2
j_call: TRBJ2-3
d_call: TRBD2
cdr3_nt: TGTGCCAGCAGCCAGGTAGGACTAGCGGGAAGCACAGATACGCAGTATTTT
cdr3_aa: CASSQVGLAGSTDTQYF

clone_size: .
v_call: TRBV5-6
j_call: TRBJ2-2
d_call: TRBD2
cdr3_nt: TGTGCCAGCAGCTTGATTCAGCGGGAGGCGGGGGAGCTGTTTTTT
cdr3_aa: CASSLIQREAGELFF

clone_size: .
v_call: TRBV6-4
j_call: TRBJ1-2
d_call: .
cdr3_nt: TGTGCCAGCACCCCTGGCGTGGGGGCCAAAGGTGGCTACACCTTC
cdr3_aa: CASTPGVGAKGGYTF

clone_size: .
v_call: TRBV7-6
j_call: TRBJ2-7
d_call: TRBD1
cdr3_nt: TGTGCCAGCAGCTATCGGACAGGGGGAAGCTACGAGCAGTACTTC
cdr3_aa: CASSYRTGGSYEQYF

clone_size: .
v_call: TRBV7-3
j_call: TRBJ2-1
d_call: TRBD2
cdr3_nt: TGTGCCAGCAGCTTAAGTAGCGGGGGAAATGAGCAGTTCTTC
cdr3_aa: CASSLSSGGNEQFF

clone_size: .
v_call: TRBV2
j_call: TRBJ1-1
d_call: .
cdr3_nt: TGTGCCAGCACGAAGCAGAACACTGAAGCTTTCTTT
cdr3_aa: CASTKQNTEAFF

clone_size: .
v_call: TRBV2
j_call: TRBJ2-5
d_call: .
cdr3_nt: TGTGCCAGCAGTACCGGGGTAGGAGAGACCCAGTACTTC
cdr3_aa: CASSTGVGETQYF

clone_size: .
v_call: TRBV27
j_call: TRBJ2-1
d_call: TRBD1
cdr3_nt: TGTGCCAGCAGCAAGGACAGGGGGAGACAAACCTCCTACAATGAGCAGTTCTTC
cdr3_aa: CASSKDRGRQTSYNEQFF

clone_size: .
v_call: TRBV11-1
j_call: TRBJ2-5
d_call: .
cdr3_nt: TGTGCCAGCAGACCTGCGACTGTGGGACACCTGGGAGAGACCCAGTACTTC
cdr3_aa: CASRPATVGHLGETQYF

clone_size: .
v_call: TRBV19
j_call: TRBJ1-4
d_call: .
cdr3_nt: TGTGCCAGTAGTCATCTGACAGGACTTAATGAAAAACTGTTTTTT
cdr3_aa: CASSHLTGLNEKLFF

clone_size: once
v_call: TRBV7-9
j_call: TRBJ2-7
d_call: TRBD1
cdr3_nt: TGTGCCAGCAGCTTTGGGACAGGGACCTACGAGCAGTACTTC
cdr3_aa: CASSFGTGTYEQYF

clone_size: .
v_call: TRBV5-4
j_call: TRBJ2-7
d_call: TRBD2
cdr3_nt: TGTGCCAGCAGCTTGTGGGGACTAGACTACGAGCAGTACTTC
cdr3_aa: CASSLWGLDYEQYF

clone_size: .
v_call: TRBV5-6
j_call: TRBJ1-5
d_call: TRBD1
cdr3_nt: TGTGCCAGCAGCAACTCGGGACAGGGAAGCAATCAGCCCCAGCATTTT
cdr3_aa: CASSNSGQGSNQPQHF

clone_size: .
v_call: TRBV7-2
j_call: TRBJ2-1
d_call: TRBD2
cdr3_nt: TGTGCCAGCAGCTTTGGCGGGGGCTCCTACAATGAGCAGTTCTTC
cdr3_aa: CASSFGGGSYNEQFF

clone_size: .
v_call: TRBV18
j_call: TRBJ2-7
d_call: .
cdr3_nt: TGTGCCAGCTCACCACCGACGGGGACTTACGAGCAGTACTTC
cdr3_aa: CASSPPTGTYEQYF

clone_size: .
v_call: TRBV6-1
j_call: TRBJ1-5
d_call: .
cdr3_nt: TGTGCCAGCACCGACAGACCTAGCAATCAGCCCCAGCATTTT
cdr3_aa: CASTDRPSNQPQHF

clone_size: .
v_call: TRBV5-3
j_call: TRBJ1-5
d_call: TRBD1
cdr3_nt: TGTGCCAGGAGCGAGGCCGGGACAGTCAATCAGCCCCAGCATTTT
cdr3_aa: CARSEAGTVNQPQHF

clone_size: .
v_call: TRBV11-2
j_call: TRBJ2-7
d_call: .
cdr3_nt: TGTGCCAGCAGCTTAGAGGGGGGCGAGCAGTACTTC
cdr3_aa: CASSLEGGEQYF

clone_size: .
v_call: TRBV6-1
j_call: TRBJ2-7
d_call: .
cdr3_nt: TGTGCCGTGGGGGGGCCTTGGACGTCCTACGAGCAGTACTTC
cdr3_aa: CAVGGPWTSYEQYF

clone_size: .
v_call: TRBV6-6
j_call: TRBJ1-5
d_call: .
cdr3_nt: TGTGCCAGCTCCGGGAGCTATCAGCCCCAGCATTTT
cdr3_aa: CASSGSYQPQHF

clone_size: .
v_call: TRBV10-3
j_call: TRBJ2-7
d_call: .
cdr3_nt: TGTGCCATCAGTGAGATTAGCGCCTACGAGCAGTACTTC
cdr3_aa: CAISEISAYEQYF

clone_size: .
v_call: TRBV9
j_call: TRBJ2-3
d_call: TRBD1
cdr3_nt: TGTGCCAGCAGCACGCGACAGGGTACGCAGTATTTT
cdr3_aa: CASSTRQGTQYF

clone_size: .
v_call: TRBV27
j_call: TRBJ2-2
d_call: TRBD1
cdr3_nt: TGTGCCAACCCCGGACAGGGTAACACCGGGGAGCTGTTTTTT
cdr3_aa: CANPGQGNTGELFF

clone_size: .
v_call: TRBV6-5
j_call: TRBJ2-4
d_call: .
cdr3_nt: TGTGCCAGCAGCCGGATGACAGGGAGGAACATTCAGTACTTC
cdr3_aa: CASSRMTGRNIQYF

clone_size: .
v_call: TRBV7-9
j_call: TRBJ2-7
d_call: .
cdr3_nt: TGTGCCAGCAGCCCTCTCCAGCGGGCCTCCTACGAGCAGTACTTC
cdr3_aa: CASSPLQRASYEQYF

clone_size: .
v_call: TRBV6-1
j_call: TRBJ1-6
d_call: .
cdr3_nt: TGTGCCAGCAGCGGGCAGGGCTCCTATAATTCACCCCTCCACTTT
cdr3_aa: CASSGQGSYNSPLHF

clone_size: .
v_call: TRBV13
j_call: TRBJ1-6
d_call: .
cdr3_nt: TGTGCCAGCAGCTTAGGCCAGGGCGTCGGGGGGTCACCCCTCCACTTT
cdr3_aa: CASSLGQGVGGSPLHF

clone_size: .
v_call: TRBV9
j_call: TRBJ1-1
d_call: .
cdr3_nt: TGTGCCAGCAGTCGGGGGAACACTGAAGCTTTCTTT
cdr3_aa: CASSRGNTEAFF

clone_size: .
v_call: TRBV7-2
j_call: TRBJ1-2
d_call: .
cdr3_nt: TGTGCCAGCAGCTTTTTGATCACTCCTATCGACTTC
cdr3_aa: CASSFLITPIDF